This T cell receptor (beta chain) was captured in a study of tumor and adjacent non-tumor tissue in lung cancer. Study summary: Patients comprised about eleven adenocarcinoma, a couple of squamous cell carcinoma and 1 small cell lung cancer. Stage I to III disease affected about nine men and about five women aged about 31 to 76. Study-level findings and limits: Shorter survival was associated with higher TCR diversity in tumors.

The CDR3 runs to 14 residues. V was pared by 4 bases and J by 3 bases, with 12 bases between. Per the germline V gene, CDR1 is SGHRS and CDR2 is YFSETQ. The template was RNA from unsorted bulk tissue. TCRbeta libraries were built with three rounds of nested PCR, modified from ARM-PCR. TCRdb reanalysed the multiplex PCR reads using MiXCR and keeps one entry per CDR3 protein. The sample yields 200,000 to 250,000 distinct CDR3 sequences, less than 80% seen once. Details on this clonotype: Its antigen is currently unknown.

This receptor was obtained from a man aged 55 to 70 with non-small cell lung cancer. V and J are TRBV5-1 and TRBJ2-3, with D possibly matching TRBD1 (5 bases). Sequenced: lung tumor tissue. The CDR3 loop reads CASSRGQGTDTQYF. The DNA of the CDR3 is TGCGCCAGCAGCCGCGGACAAGGAACAGATACGCAGTATTTT.